The 4 T cell receptor beta chains below all came from one sample that was sequenced in a study of tumor and adjacent non-tumor tissue in lung cancer. This sample's RNA came from whole unsorted tissue. More than 3 cm separated this lung sample from the edge of the tumor. A modified ARM-PCR protocol with three rounds of nested PCR amplified TCRbeta. TCRdb re-called the multiplex PCR reads through MiXCR, storing one row per CDR3 protein. The sample has approximately 100,000 distinct CDR3 sequences; about 62% are singletons. Sequenced input: distant non-tumor lung tissue. Every receptor here comes from a man in his thirties or forties with non-small cell lung cancer.

Ten or more counts support this clonotype. The CDR3 loop reads CSVRKPQGYEQYF. In nucleotides, the CDR3 is TGCAGCGTTAGAAAACCACAGGGATACGAGCAGTACTTC. The V gene is TRBV29-1, the J gene TRBJ2-7; D may be TRBD1 (6 bases). CDR3 length equals 13 residues. Trimming took 5 bases from V and 4 from J, leaving 15 bases between them. Germline V gene data show CDR1 as SQVTM and CDR2 as ANQGSEA.

Concerning this clonotype: The conserved final phenylalanine or tryptophan is absent from the CDR3, which likely points to a read error. This chain uses TRBV6-2 or TRBV6-3 with TRBJ2-1; 7 bases agree with TRBD2. Looked up from germline, CDR1 is MNHEY and CDR2 is SVGEGT. The CDR3 has 13 residues. CDR3 coding DNA: TGTGTCTGCTACCGCAGCGGGGCCAATGAGCAGTTCTTA. It codes for CVCYRSGANEQFL.

Details on this clonotype: The junction departs from the called germline gene at one end, perhaps through a read error. This sequence joins TRBV18 and TRBJ2-7; D is uncertain. Germline V lookup: CDR1 KGHSH, CDR2 LQKENI. The CDR3 is made up of 14 amino acids. CDR3 coding DNA: TGTGTCAGCTCTTCTACGACCGATCCCTACGAGCAGTACTTC. It is translated as CVSSSTTDPYEQYF.

By sample share, this clonotype is medium-sized (0.01 to 0.1%). The J gene is TRBJ2-1, the V gene TRBV12-3 or TRBV12-4, with D uncertain. CDR3 length: 12 residues. The germline V and J ends were trimmed by 6 bases and 6 bases, with 9 bases remaining between them. This CDR3 is CASSPGPNEQFF. The CDR3 DNA reads as TGTGCCAGCAGCCCCGGTCCCAATGAGCAGTTCTTC.